This entry lists 15 T cell receptor beta chains sequenced from one sample in a study of blood T cells in healthy people across ages. Through a sample-barcoded 5' primer and a J-beta primer mix, a second PCR was run for about 7 to 12 cycles. TCRdb analysed the 5' RACE reads with MiXCR anew, one entry per CDR3 protein. The table has about 780,000 distinct CDR3 sequences, less than 60% seen once. Sequencing input: blood. The receptor source for this set is an elderly man in good health.

This chain uses TRBV11-2 with TRBJ2-5; D is perhaps TRBD2 (5 bases). TRBJ2-7 explains the end of the DNA better; the J call may be wrong. Germline CDR1 is SGHAT and CDR2 is FQNNGV. The CDR3 is 18 amino acids. CDR3 DNA sequence: TGTGCCAGCAGCTTAAGGACTTCACATCGGAGCTTTGAGTACGAGCAGTACTTC. It codes for CASSLRTSHRSFEYEQYF.

The V call is TRBV27, the J call TRBJ2-1; D possibly corresponds to TRBD2 (6 bases). Germline assignment: CDR1 MNHEY and CDR2 SMNVEV (reference sequence). Trimming took 3 bases from V and 7 from J, leaving 16 bases between them. The CDR3 extends over 15 amino acids. The CDR3 here is CASSFTVGLLNEQFF. The CDR3 nucleotides read TGTGCCAGCAGTTTTACGGTGGGACTTCTGAATGAGCAGTTCTTC.

The chain couples TRBV20-1 to TRBJ2-1; 7 bases are a match to TRBD2. V shed 0 bases, J shed 6 bases, and the junction held 8 bases outside the gene matches. The germline V gene has CDR1 DFQATT and CDR2 SNEGSKA (reference sequence). The CDR3 covers 15 residues. The CDR3 bases are TGCAGTGCTAGAGATATGGGGACTACGTTCAATGAGCAGTTCTTC. It is translated as CSARDMGTTFNEQFF.

This clonotype came up a few times. CDR3 amino acids: CASSEKQRLTDTQYF. Written as DNA, the CDR3 is TGTGCCAGCAGCGAGAAACAGCGGCTCACAGATACGCAGTATTTT. The V call is TRBV7-2, the J call TRBJ2-3; D may be TRBD2 (5 bases). This CDR3 has 15 residues. CDR1 is SGHTA, CDR2 FQGNSA, per germline. V gave up 5 bases and J gave up 2 bases, with 14 bases separating them.

Remarks on this clonotype: One base away lies a much larger clone, so this may be a sequencing read error. The chain carries TRBV12-3 or TRBV12-4 and TRBJ2-7; D unresolved. The CDR3 is 13 residues long. The germline V and J ends were trimmed by 3 bases and 2 bases, with 8 bases remaining between them. The CDR3 sequence: CASSFGETYEQYF. The DNA of the CDR3 is TGTGCCAGCAGTTTTGGGGAAACCTACGAGCAGTACTTC.

The chain has TRBV6-2 or TRBV6-3 and TRBJ2-5, with 12 nucleotides matching TRBD2. After removal of 5 bases from V and 1 base from J, the junction contained 2 bases not matched to a gene. CDR3 size: 15 residues. Germline assignment: CDR1 MNHEY and CDR2 SVGEGT. In DNA, the CDR3 is TGTGCCAGCAGTCTAGCGGGAGGGTGCCAAGAGACCCAGTACTTC. Translated: CASSLAGGCQETQYF.

This clonotype was counted a single time. The chain couples TRBV24-1 to TRBJ2-5, with 7 bases aligning to TRBD1. V lost 9 bases and J lost 5; bases outside the gene matches: 11. This CDR3 spans 14 amino acids. The germline V gene encodes CDR1 KGHDR and CDR2 SFDVKD. The DNA of the CDR3 is TGTGCCACCCAGCCGGGCAGGGGGTGGGAGACCCAGTACTTC. This encodes CATQPGRGWETQYF.

This chain joins TRBV5-1 and TRBJ2-1; no definite D call. CDR1 SGHRS and CDR2 YFSETQ come from the germline V gene. The CDR3 consists of 15 residues. The V gene lost 4 bases and the J gene lost 0 bases, with 11 bases spanning the gap. CDR3 sequence: CASSQPGGSYNEQFF. CDR3 DNA: TGCGCCAGCAGCCAACCGGGTGGCTCCTACAATGAGCAGTTCTTC.

This clonotype was picked up one time. This sequence may be a read error, since a much larger clone differs from it by one base. V and J are TRBV29-1 and TRBJ2-3; 10 nucleotides agree with TRBD2. Germline CDR1 is SQVTM and CDR2 is ANQGSEA. The CDR3 runs 13 residues. The DNA for the CDR3 is TGCAGCGTCCCTAGCGGGAGTGAGGATACGCACTATTTT. Residues: CSVPSGSEDTHYF.

The V and J genes are TRBV7-2 and TRBJ2-7; 11 bases map to TRBD2. Unmatched junction bases numbered 7, after V lost 0 bases and J lost 3 bases. Per the germline V gene, CDR1 is SGHTA and CDR2 is FQGNSA. CDR3 length: 17 residues. The CDR3 loop is CASSLAGGLAAYYEQYF. CDR3 sequence (DNA): TGTGCCAGCAGCTTAGCTGGGGGACTAGCGGCATACTACGAGCAGTACTTC.

The table lists this clonotype with a few counts. The DNA for the CDR3 is TGTGCCAGCACAAAAGGGGGAGGCAATCAGCCCCAGCATTTT. Translated: CASTKGGGNQPQHF. V and J are TRBV28 and TRBJ1-5, with a weak D call TRBD1 (6 bases). The germline CDR1 and CDR2 sequences are MDHEN and SYDVKM. Trimming left V 7 bases short and J 2 bases short, with 12 bases between. The CDR3 totals 14 residues.

This clonotype has just a few counts. CDR3 sequence reads: CSVQTGELFF. The CDR3 DNA sequence: TGCAGTGTTCAAACCGGGGAGCTGTTTTTT. The gene calls are TRBV20-1 and TRBJ2-2; D not resolved. V was cut by 7 bases and J by 5 bases, with 5 bases left in between. Germline CDR1 reads DFQATT; CDR2 reads SNEGSKA (reference sequence). The CDR3 spans 10 residues.

This clonotype has at least ten counts. The chain recombines TRBV27 with TRBJ2-1; D unclear. V was trimmed by 6 bases and J by 6 bases, leaving 18 bases between them. The germline V gene has CDR1 MNHEY and CDR2 SMNVEV (reference sequence). The CDR3 spans 15 residues. CDR3 sequence (DNA): TGTGCCAGCAGGATGAGACGTGGTGATTTCAATGAGCAGTTCTTC. Translating gives CASRMRRGDFNEQFF.

By share, this clonotype counts as medium-sized (0.01 to 0.1%). The chain carries TRBV5-1 and TRBJ2-1, with D uncertain. Germline assignment: CDR1 SGHRS and CDR2 YFSETQ. V was cut by 5 bases and J by 5 bases, with 17 bases left in between. The CDR3 runs 15 residues. CDR3 loop: CASRPDAGRDNEQFF. DNA for the CDR3: TGCGCCAGCAGACCCGATGCTGGTCGGGACAATGAGCAGTTCTTC.

This clonotype came up a few times. V gene TRBV2 combines with J gene TRBJ2-5, with 7 positions matching TRBD1. Unmatched junction bases numbered 5, after V lost 4 bases and J lost 0 bases. Germline CDR1 is SNHLY and CDR2 is FYNNEI. CDR3 size: 15 residues. CDR3 sequence reads: CASSVGDRDQETQYF. In DNA form, the CDR3 reads TGTGCCAGCAGTGTGGGTGACAGGGACCAAGAGACCCAGTACTTC.